These 12 T cell receptor beta chains originate from one sample sequenced in a study of T cells in Graves' hyperthyroidism and ophthalmopathy. The CDR3 regions of TCR beta were amplified from RNA transcripts. When the TCR CDR3 underwent first-round RT-PCR, the HTBI primer set was used. TCRdb fed the multiplex PCR reads into MiXCR, producing one record per CDR3 protein. The table includes about 200,000 distinct CDR3 sequences, approximately 20% detected once. Sequenced: blood. Receptors were obtained from a man aged 35-49 years with Graves' hyperthyroidism.

Concerning this clonotype itself: This may be a read error, as it is one base from a much larger clone. V gene TRBV20-1 combines with J gene TRBJ2-7; D not resolved. From germline, CDR1 is DFQATT and CDR2 SNEGSKA (reference sequence). Trimming shortened V by 3 bases and J by 5 bases, and 14 bases separated the two germline ends. CDR3 length equals 13 residues. The CDR3: CSARDGRTHEQYF. In DNA form, the CDR3 reads TGCAGTGCTAGGGACGGACGGACGCACGAGCAGTACTTC.

This clonotype was found many times. The chain is built from TRBV7-2 and TRBJ1-5; D is uncertain. V was clipped by 2 bases and J by 4 bases, with 12 bases between them. CDR1 and CDR2 from the germline V gene are SGHTA and FQGNSA. This CDR3 region has 15 residues. CDR3: CASSLYSHSNQPQHF. DNA of the CDR3: TGTGCCAGCAGCTTATATAGCCATAGTAATCAGCCCCAGCATTTT.

This clonotype was recorded at least ten times. The chain employs TRBV20-1 and TRBJ2-7; maybe TRBD1 (5 bases). The CDR3 extends over 15 amino acids. Germline V CDR1 and CDR2: DFQATT, SNEGSKA (reference sequence). The V end was cut by 0 bases, the J end by 6 bases, with 18 bases between. CDR3 bases: TGCAGTGCTAGAGATCCCCAGGCAGGGCCAGGCGAGCAGTACTTC. It codes for CSARDPQAGPGEQYF.

This clonotype showed up many times. The chain links TRBV6-1 to TRBJ2-3, with D perhaps TRBD1 (5 bases). Trimming pared 5 bases from V and 7 bases from J, leaving 16 bases between. CDR1 and CDR2 (germline): MNHNS, SASEGT. The CDR3 covers 14 residues. CDR3 protein: CASSSTGARNTQYF. As DNA, the CDR3 is TGTGCCAGCAGTTCGACTGGGGCGAGGAATACGCAGTATTTT.

This clonotype was counted at least ten times. V is TRBV5-1 and J is TRBJ2-1; D is ambiguous. The germline gives CDR1 SGHRS, CDR2 YFSETQ. The CDR3 is 15 residues long. Trimming shortened V by 4 bases and J by 5 bases, and 16 bases separated the two germline ends. CDR3 region: CASSRTISLDNEQFF. DNA of the CDR3: TGCGCCAGCAGCAGAACAATCTCCCTGGACAATGAGCAGTTCTTC.

Many counts were recorded for this clonotype. The rearrangement links TRBV5-1 to TRBJ2-3, with D hard to call. This CDR3 has 16 amino acids. Germline CDR1 and CDR2: SGHRS and YFSETQ. Trimming pared 0 bases from V and 1 base from J, leaving 12 bases between. CDR3 residues: CASSLESPGGTDTQYF. CDR3 in DNA: TGCGCCAGCAGCTTGGAGTCCCCAGGCGGCACAGATACGCAGTATTTT.

This clonotype was recorded many times. The genes are TRBV7-9 and TRBJ1-4; no firm D call. The CDR3 has 14 amino acids. Trimming pared 5 bases from V and 8 bases from J, leaving 15 bases between. Germline values: CDR1 SEHNR, CDR2 FQNEAQ (reference sequence). Here the CDR3 reads CASSASWSIEKLFF. For the CDR3, the DNA is TGTGCCAGCAGCGCCAGTTGGAGCATAGAAAAACTGTTTTTT. The whole variable domain, filled in from reference TRBV7-9 and TRBJ1-4, reads DTGVSQNPRHKITKRGQNVTFRCDPISEHNRLYWYRQTLGQGPEFLTYFQNEAQLEKSRLLSDRFSAERPKGSFSTLEIQRTEQGDSAMYLCASSASWSIEKLFFGSGTQLSVL.

This chain links TRBV20-1 with TRBJ2-3; no clear D. Germline V gene data show CDR1 as DFQATT and CDR2 as SNEGSKA (reference sequence). Trimming stripped 5 bases from V and 6 bases from J, with 9 bases between. CDR3 length: 11 amino acids. For the CDR3, the DNA is TGCAGTGCTTCGGAACGGGATACGCAGTATTTT. Residues: CSASERDTQYF.

The chain couples TRBV6-1 to TRBJ1-6; 8 nucleotides line up with TRBD1. The V segment lost 5 bases and the J segment 9 bases; nucleotides outside the gene matches: 6. The germline CDR1 and CDR2 sequences are MNHNS and SASEGT. This CDR3 spans 14 amino acids. In DNA form, the CDR3 reads TGTGCCAGCAGTACCGGGACAGGCCTTTCACCCCTCCACTTT. Translation: CASSTGTGLSPLHF.

This clonotype was seen ten or more times. This rearrangement joins TRBV5-1 to TRBJ2-5, with D perhaps given as TRBD1 or TRBD2 (5 bases each). Germline CDR1 is SGHRS and CDR2 is YFSETQ. Trimming left V 4 bases short and J 2 bases short, with 15 bases between. The CDR3 sequence is 15 residues long. The CDR3: CASSPGRTGQETQYF. Written as DNA, the CDR3 is TGCGCCAGCAGCCCGGGACGTACGGGGCAAGAGACCCAGTACTTC.

This CDR3 reads CASTRDRGSYEQYF. The CDR3 coding sequence is TGTGCCAGCACCCGGGACAGAGGTTCATACGAGCAGTACTTC. This chain links TRBV28 with TRBJ2-7; 7 bases map to TRBD1. Germline loops: CDR1 MDHEN, CDR2 SYDVKM. The CDR3 length is 14 residues. V dropped 7 bases and J dropped 4; count of bases not matched to a gene: 10.

This clonotype was seen at least ten times. The chain carries TRBV14 and TRBJ2-1; D tentatively fits TRBD1 or TRBD2 (5 bases each). The V gene lost 4 bases and the J gene lost 2 bases, with 12 bases spanning the gap. Germline V gene sequence: CDR1 SGHDN, CDR2 FVKESK. The CDR3 sequence is 15 residues long. DNA for the CDR3: TGTGCCAGCAGCCCCCTTTGGGGGACCTACAATGAGCAGTTCTTC. The encoded protein is CASSPLWGTYNEQFF.